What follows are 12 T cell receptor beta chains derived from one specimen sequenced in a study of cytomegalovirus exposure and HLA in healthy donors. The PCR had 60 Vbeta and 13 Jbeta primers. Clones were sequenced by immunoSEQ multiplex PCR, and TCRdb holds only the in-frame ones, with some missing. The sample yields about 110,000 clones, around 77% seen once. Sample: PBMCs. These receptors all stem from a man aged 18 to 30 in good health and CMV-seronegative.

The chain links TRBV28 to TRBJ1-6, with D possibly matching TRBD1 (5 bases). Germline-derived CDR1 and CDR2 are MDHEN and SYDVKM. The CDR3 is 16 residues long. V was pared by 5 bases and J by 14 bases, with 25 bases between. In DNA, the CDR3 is TGTGCCAGCAGTCCCCGACAGCCCCTTATCGTTGGGTCCCTCCACTTT. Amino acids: CASSPRQPLIVGSLHF.

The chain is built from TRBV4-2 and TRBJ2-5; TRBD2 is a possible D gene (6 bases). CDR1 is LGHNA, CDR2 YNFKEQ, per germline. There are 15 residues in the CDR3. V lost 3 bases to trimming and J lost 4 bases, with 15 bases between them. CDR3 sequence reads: CASSHPRAGPETQYF. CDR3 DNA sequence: TGTGCCAGCAGCCACCCGCGGGCGGGGCCAGAGACCCAGTACTTC.

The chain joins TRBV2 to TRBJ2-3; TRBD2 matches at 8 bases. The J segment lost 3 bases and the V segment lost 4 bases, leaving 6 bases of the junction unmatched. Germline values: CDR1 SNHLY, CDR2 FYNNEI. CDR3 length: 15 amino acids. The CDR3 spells CASSASGGRTDTQYF. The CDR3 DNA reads TGTGCCAGCAGTGCTAGCGGCGGGAGGACAGATACGCAGTATTTT.

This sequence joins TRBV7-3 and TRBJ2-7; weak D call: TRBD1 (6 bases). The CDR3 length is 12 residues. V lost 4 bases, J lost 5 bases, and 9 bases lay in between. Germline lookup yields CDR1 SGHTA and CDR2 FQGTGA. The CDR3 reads CASSSTGHEQYF. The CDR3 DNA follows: TGTGCCAGCAGCTCGACAGGCCACGAGCAGTACTTC.

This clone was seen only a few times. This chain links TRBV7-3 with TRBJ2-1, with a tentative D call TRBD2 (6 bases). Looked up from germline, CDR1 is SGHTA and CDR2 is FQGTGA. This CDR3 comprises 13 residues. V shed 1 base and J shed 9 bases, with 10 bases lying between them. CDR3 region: CASSLRSSAEQFF. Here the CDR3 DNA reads TGTGCCAGCAGCTTAAGGTCTAGCGCTGAGCAGTTCTTC.

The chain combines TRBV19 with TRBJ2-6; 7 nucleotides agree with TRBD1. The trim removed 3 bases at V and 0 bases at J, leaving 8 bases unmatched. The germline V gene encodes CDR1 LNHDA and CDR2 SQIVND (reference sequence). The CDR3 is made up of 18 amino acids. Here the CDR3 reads CASSMRTGGYSGANVLTF. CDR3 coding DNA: TGTGCCAGTAGTATGAGGACAGGCGGTTACTCTGGGGCCAACGTCCTGACTTTC.

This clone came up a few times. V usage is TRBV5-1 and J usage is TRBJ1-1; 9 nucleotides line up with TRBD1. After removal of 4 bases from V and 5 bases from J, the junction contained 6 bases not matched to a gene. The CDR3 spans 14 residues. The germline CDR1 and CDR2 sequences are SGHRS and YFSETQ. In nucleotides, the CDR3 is TGCGCCAGCAGCCCAACAGGGGGCTGGACTGAAGCTTTCTTT. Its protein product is CASSPTGGWTEAFF.

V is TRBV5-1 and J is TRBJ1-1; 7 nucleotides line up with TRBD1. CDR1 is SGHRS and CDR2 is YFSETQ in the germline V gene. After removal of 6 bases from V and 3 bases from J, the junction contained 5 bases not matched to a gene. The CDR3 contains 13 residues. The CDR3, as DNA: TGCGCCAGCACACAGGGGATAGACACTGAAGCTTTCTTT. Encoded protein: CASTQGIDTEAFF.

The CDR3 nucleotides are TGTGCCAGCAGCTTAGAAGCCATACATCTAGCGCCGCGAGAGACCCAGTACTTC. Translated, it gives CASSLEAIHLAPRETQYF. The genes are TRBV7-8 and TRBJ2-5; maybe TRBD2 (6 bases). Germline V gene data show CDR1 as SGHVS and CDR2 as FQNEAQ. This CDR3 has 18 residues. The V and J ends lost 1 base and 4 bases respectively, with 22 bases between them.

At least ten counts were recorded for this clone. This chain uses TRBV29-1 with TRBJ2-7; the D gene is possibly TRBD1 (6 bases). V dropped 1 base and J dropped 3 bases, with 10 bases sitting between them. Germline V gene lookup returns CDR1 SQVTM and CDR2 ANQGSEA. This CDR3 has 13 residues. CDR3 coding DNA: TGCAGCGTTGAAGGGGGCAGGGGCTACGAGCAGTACTTC. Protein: CSVEGGRGYEQYF.

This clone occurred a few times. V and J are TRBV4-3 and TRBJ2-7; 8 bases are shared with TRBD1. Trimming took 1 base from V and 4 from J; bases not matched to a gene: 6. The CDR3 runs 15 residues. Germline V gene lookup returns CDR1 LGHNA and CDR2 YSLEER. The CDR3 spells CASSQGTGWEYEQYF. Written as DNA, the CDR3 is TGCGCCAGCAGCCAAGGGACAGGGTGGGAGTACGAGCAGTACTTC.

The CDR3 DNA is TGTGCCAGCAGCGTAGTTGGGACAGGGGTGATGGAGGATACGCAGTATTTT. This sequence encodes CASSVVGTGVMEDTQYF. V is TRBV9 and J is TRBJ2-3; 10 nucleotides match TRBD1. The junction had 10 bases not matched to a gene; V was cut back by 0 bases and J by 6 bases. The germline gives CDR1 SGDLS, CDR2 YYNGEE. This CDR3 is built from 17 residues.